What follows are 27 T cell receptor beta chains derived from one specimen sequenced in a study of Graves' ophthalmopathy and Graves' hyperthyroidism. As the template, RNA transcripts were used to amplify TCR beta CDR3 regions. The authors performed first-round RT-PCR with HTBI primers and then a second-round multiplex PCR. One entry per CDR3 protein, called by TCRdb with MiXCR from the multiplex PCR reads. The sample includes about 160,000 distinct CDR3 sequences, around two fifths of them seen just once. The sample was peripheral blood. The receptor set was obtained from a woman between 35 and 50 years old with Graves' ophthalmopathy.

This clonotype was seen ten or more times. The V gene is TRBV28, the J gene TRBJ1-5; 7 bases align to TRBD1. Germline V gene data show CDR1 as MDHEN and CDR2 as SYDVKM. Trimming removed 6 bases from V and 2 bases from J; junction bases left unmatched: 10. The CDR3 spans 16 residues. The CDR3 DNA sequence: TGTGCCAGCAGATCCCCCCGACAGGGCGGCAATCAGCCCCAGCATTTT. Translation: CASRSPRQGGNQPQHF.

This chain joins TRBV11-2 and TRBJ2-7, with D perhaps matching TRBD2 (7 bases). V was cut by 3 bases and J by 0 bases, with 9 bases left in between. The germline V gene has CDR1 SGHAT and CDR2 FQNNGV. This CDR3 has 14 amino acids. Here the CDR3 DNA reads TGTGCCAGCAGCTTGGGGGGGCACTCCTACGAGCAGTACTTC. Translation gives CASSLGGHSYEQYF.

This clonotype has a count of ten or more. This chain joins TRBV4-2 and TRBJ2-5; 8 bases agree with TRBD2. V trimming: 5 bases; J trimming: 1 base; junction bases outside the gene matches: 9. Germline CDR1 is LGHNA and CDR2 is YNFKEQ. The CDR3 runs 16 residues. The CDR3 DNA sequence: TGTGCCAGCAGCGACACAAGCGGGGGCGTCCAAGAGACCCAGTACTTC. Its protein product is CASSDTSGGVQETQYF.

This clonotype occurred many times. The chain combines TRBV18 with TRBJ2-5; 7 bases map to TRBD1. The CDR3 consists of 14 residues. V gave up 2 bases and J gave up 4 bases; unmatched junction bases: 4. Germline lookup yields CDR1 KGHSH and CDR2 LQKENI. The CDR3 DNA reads TGTGCCAGCTCACCAACAGGGGCCGGAGAGACCCAGTACTTC. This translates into CASSPTGAGETQYF.

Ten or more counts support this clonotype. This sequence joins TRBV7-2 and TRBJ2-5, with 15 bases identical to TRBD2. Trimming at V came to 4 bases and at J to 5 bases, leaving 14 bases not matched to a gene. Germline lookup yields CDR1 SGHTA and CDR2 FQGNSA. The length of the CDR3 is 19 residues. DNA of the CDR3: TGTGCCAGCAGCTCCGGACTAGCGGGGGGGGGCCTTCCCAGGGAGACCCAGTACTTC. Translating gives CASSSGLAGGGLPRETQYF.

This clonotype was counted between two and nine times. The CDR3 coding sequence is TGTGCCAGCAGCCATCTCGGGGTAGCGGGAGGGGGAGAGCAGTACTTC. Translating it yields CASSHLGVAGGGEQYF. The chain has TRBV7-3 and TRBJ2-7; the match to TRBD2 covers 11 bases. V trimming: 5 bases; J trimming: 7 bases; junction bases outside the gene matches: 13. This CDR3 has 16 residues. Germline CDR1 SGHTA, CDR2 FQGTGA.

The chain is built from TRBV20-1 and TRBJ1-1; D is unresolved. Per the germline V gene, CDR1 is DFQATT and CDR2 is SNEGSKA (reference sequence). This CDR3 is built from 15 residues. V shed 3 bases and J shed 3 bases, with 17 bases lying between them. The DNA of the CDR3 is TGCAGTGCTAGCTCGGGTTTTTTTGGGGACACTGAAGCTTTCTTT. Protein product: CSASSGFFGDTEAFF.

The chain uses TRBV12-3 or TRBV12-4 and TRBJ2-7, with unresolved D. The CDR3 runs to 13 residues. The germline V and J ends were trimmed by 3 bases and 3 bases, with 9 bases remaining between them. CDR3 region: CASSFLVYYEQYF. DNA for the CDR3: TGTGCCAGCAGTTTCCTAGTTTACTACGAGCAGTACTTC.

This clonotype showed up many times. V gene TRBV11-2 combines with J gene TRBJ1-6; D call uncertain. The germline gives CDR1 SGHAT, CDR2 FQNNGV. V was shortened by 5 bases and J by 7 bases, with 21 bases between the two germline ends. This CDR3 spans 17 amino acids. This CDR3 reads CASSPSYGGLGNSPLHF. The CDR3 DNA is TGTGCCAGCAGCCCCAGTTACGGTGGGCTTGGGAATTCACCCCTCCACTTT.

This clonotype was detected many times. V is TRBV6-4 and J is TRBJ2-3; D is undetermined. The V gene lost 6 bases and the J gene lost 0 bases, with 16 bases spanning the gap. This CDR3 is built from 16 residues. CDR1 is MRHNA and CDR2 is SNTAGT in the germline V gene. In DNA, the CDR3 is TGTGCCAGCAGAACCCGACACACTTCTAGCACAGATACGCAGTATTTT. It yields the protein CASRTRHTSSTDTQYF.

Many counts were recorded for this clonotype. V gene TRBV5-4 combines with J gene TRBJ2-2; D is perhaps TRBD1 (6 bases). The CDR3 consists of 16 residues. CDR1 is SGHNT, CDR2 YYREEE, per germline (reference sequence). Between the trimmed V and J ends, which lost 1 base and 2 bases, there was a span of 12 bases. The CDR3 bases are TGTGCCAGCAGCTTGTTGGGGACAACCAACACCGGGGAGCTGTTTTTT. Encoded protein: CASSLLGTTNTGELFF.

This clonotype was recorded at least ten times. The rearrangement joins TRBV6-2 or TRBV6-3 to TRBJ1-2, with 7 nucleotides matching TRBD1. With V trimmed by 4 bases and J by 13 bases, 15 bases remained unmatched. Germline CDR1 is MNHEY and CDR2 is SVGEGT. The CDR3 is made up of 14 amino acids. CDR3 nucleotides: TGTGCCAGCAGTTGGGACAGCCTTATGACCACCGTCACCTTC. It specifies CASSWDSLMTTVTF.

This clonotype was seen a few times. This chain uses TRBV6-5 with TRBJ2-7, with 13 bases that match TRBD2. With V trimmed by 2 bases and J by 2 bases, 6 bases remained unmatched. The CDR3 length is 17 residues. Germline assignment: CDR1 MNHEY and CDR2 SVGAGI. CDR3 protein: CASSYPPTSGRAYEQYF. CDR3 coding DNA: TGTGCCAGCAGTTACCCCCCTACTAGCGGGAGGGCCTACGAGCAGTACTTC.

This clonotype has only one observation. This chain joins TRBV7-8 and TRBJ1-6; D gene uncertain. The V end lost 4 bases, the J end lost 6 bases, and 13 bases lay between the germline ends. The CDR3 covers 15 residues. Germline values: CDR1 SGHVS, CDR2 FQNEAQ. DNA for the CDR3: TGTGCCAGCAGCTGGGCGAGCAGGCTTAATTCACCCCTCCACTTT. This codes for CASSWASRLNSPLHF.

The CDR3 DNA reads as TGCAGTGCTAGACTGCGGGAGTACACCGGGGAGCTGTTTTTT. It encodes CSARLREYTGELFF. V is TRBV20-1 and J is TRBJ2-2, with 7 nucleotides matching TRBD2. This CDR3 contains 14 residues. The germline CDR1 and CDR2 sequences are DFQATT and SNEGSKA (reference sequence). Germline trimming cut 2 bases from V and 3 bases from J; bases unmatched to any gene: 3.

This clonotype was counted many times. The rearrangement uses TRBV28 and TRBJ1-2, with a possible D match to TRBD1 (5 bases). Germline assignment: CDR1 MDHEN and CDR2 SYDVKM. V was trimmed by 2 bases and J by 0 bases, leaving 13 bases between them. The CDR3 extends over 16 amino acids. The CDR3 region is CASSLAGTQTNYGYTF. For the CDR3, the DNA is TGTGCCAGCAGTTTAGCGGGGACCCAGACTAACTATGGCTACACCTTC.

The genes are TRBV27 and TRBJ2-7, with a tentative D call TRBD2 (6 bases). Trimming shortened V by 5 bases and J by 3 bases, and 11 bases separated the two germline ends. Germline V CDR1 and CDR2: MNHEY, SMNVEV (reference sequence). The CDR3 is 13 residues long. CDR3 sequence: CASSRRGIYEQYF. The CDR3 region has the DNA TGTGCCAGCAGTCGACGGGGGATCTACGAGCAGTACTTC.

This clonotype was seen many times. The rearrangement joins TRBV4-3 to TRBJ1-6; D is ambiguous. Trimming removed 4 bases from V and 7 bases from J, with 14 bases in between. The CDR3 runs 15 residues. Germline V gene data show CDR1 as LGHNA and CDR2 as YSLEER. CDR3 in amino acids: CASSPRPVGNSPLHF. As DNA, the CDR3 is TGCGCCAGCAGCCCACGACCGGTGGGGAATTCACCCCTCCACTTT.

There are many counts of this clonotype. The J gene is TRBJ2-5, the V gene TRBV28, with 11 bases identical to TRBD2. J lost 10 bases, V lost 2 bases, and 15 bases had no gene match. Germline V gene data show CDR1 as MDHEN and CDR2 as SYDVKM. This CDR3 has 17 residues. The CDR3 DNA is TGTGCCAGCAGTTTAATGGAGGGACTAGCGGCCCCGTTTGACCAGTACTTC. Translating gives CASSLMEGLAAPFDQYF.

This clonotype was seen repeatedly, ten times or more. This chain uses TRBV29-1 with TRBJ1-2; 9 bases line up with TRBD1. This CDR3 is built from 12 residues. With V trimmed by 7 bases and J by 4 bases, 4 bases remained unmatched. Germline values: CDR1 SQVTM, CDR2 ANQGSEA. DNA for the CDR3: TGCAGCGAATCGGACAGGGGCTATGGCTACACCTTC. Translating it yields CSESDRGYGYTF.

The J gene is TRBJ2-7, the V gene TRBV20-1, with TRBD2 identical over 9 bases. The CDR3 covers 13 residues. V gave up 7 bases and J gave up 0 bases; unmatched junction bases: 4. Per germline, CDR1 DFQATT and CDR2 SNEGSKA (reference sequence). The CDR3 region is CSVSGRNSYEQYF. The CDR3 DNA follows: TGCAGTGTGAGCGGGAGGAACTCCTACGAGCAGTACTTC.

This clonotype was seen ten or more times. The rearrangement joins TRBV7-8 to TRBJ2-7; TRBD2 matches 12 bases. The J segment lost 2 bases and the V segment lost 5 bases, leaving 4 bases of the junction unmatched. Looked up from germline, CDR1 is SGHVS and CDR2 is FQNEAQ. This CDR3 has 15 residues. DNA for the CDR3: TGTGCCAGCAGCCTACTAGCGGGAGGTACCTACGAGCAGTACTTC. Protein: CASSLLAGGTYEQYF. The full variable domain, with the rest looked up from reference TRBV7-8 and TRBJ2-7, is GAGVSQSPRYKVAKRGQDVALRCDPISGHVSLFWYQQALGQGPEFLTYFQNEAQLDKSGLPSDRFFAERPEGSVSTLKIQRTQQEDSAVYLCASSLLAGGTYEQYFGPGTRLTVT.

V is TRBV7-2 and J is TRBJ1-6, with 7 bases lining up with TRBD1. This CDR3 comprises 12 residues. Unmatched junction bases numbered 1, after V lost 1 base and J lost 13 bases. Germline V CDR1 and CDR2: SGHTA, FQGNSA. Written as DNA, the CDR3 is TGTGCCAGCAGCTTAGAGGGACAGCCCCTCCACTTT. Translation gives CASSLEGQPLHF.

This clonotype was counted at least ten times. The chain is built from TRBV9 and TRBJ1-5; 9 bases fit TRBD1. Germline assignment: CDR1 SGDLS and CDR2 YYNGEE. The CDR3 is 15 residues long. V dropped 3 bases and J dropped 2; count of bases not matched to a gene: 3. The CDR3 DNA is TGTGCCAGCAGCGAGGGACAGGGAGGCAATCAGCCCCAGCATTTT. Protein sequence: CASSEGQGGNQPQHF.

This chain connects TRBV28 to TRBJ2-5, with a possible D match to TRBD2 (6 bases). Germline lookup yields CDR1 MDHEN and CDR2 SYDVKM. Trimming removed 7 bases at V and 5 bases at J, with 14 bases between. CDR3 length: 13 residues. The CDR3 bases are TGTGCCAGCAAAATCGGGGGAGGTGAGACCCAGTACTTC. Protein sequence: CASKIGGGETQYF.

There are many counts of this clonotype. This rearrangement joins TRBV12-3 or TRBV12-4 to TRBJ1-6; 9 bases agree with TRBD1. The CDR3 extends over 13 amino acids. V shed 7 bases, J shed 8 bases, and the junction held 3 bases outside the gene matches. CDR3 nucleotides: TGTGCCAGCAAAACAGGGGGCGATTCACCCCTCCACTTT. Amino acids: CASKTGGDSPLHF.

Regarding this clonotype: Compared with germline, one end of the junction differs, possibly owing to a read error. In DNA form, the CDR3 reads TGTGCCAGCAGGCCGCTCTCAGCGCTAGGGCAAGTGTTT. Protein product: CASRPLSALGQVF. The rearrangement links TRBV6-2 or TRBV6-3 to TRBJ1-1; unclear D gene. Per the germline V gene, CDR1 is MNHEY and CDR2 is SVGEGT. This CDR3 contains 13 residues.